Listed below are T cell receptor beta chains from one sample, sequenced in a study of regulatory T cells in long-lasting Graves disease. TCRdb used MiXCR to reprocess the multiplex PCR reads, holding one entry per CDR3 protein. The sample contains about 220,000 distinct CDR3 sequences, roughly 19% of which appear only once. These records were also assigned to another study, of T cells in Graves' hyperthyroidism and ophthalmopathy.

This sample comprised peripheral blood mononuclear cells (PBMCs), obtained at new diagnosis, from a patient treated with antithyroid drugs. The receptors here all came from a woman in her thirties with Graves disease. CDR3s include the opening cysteine and the closing phenylalanine or tryptophan. Fields, in order: J gene, V gene, CDR3 protein.

j_call: TRBJ1-4; v_call: TRBV7-2; cdr3_aa: CASSLWAGQSAYEKLFF
j_call: TRBJ1-2; v_call: TRBV20-1; cdr3_aa: CSANNYGYTF
j_call: TRBJ1-1; v_call: TRBV28; cdr3_aa: CASSYRATEAFF
j_call: TRBJ2-1; v_call: TRBV5-1; cdr3_aa: CASSSTSGRAENEQFF
j_call: TRBJ2-3; v_call: TRBV28; cdr3_aa: CASRPSLRLAITDTQYF
j_call: TRBJ1-5; v_call: TRBV2; cdr3_aa: CASSKQGGNQPQHF
j_call: TRBJ2-1; v_call: TRBV3-1; cdr3_aa: CASSQEVPSRFF
j_call: TRBJ2-7; v_call: TRBV12-3/TRBV12-4; cdr3_aa: CASSRLLAPLDEQYF
j_call: TRBJ1-2; v_call: TRBV7-6; cdr3_aa: CASSGGTGLGYTF
j_call: TRBJ2-5; v_call: TRBV5-1; cdr3_aa: CASSLGQMYQETQYF
j_call: TRBJ1-6; v_call: TRBV6-5; cdr3_aa: CASSYSQGASSYNSPLHF
j_call: TRBJ2-1; v_call: TRBV12-3/TRBV12-4; cdr3_aa: CASSQSHPGSSDEQFF
j_call: TRBJ2-2; v_call: TRBV7-6; cdr3_aa: CASSLVGISPWASGELFF
j_call: TRBJ2-2; v_call: TRBV24-1; cdr3_aa: CATSDLPSGDPPGELFF
j_call: TRBJ2-7; v_call: TRBV11-2; cdr3_aa: CASSFFPLTSGVSYEQYF
j_call: TRBJ2-7; v_call: TRBV30; cdr3_aa: CAWSAWTSGEQYF
j_call: TRBJ1-1; v_call: TRBV6-1; cdr3_aa: CASSPTTGRTEAFF
j_call: TRBJ2-1; v_call: TRBV3-1; cdr3_aa: CASSQGRGWNEQFF
j_call: TRBJ2-2; v_call: TRBV3-1; cdr3_aa: CASIPTGQTTGELFF
j_call: TRBJ2-3; v_call: TRBV2; cdr3_aa: CASSEWTSASTDTQYF
j_call: TRBJ2-2; v_call: TRBV6-4; cdr3_aa: CASSPGTANTGELFF
j_call: TRBJ1-4; v_call: TRBV4-1; cdr3_aa: CASSQGDRNEKLFF